The next 14 T cell receptor beta chains were all read from a single sample in a study of cytomegalovirus exposure and HLA in healthy donors. PCR employed 60 Vbeta and 13 Jbeta primers. Profiled with immunoSEQ multiplex PCR; TCRdb holds only in-frame clones, not every one. The sample carries 150,000 to 200,000 clones, approximately 78% recorded once. Sequences were obtained from PBMCs. The receptors derive from a woman between 50 and 59 years old in good health and CMV-seropositive.

CDR3 nucleotide sequence: TGTGCCAGCAGCTTAAGAGGGTTAGTCTATGGCTACACCTTC. Translation gives CASSLRGLVYGYTF. V usage is TRBV13 and J usage is TRBJ1-2; the D is unclear. With 2 bases removed from V and 4 bases from J, the gap between germline ends came to 11 bases. Per the germline V gene, CDR1 is PRHDT and CDR2 is FYEKMQ (reference sequence). The CDR3 loop spans 14 amino acids.

V usage is TRBV5-6 and J usage is TRBJ2-4; 8 nucleotides agree with TRBD1. Germline CDR1 reads SGHDT; CDR2 reads YYEEEE. Trimming took 4 bases from V and 8 from J; bases not matched to a gene: 5. The length of the CDR3 is 13 residues. The CDR3 protein is CASSRGQGYIQYF. CDR3 nucleotide sequence: TGTGCCAGCAGCAGAGGACAGGGTTACATTCAGTACTTC.

J is TRBJ1-4 and V is TRBV20-1; D is unresolved. Germline V CDR1 and CDR2: DFQATT, SNEGSKA (reference sequence). The CDR3 covers 10 residues. V gave up 3 bases and J gave up 8 bases, with 4 bases separating them. The CDR3 protein is CSASQEKLFF. As DNA, the CDR3 is TGCAGTGCTAGCCAAGAAAAACTGTTTTTT.

This clone was seen just once. The rearrangement joins TRBV5-4 to TRBJ1-2; TRBD1 matches at 8 bases. The CDR3 runs to 16 residues. J gave up 5 bases and V 4 bases, and 13 bases lay outside the gene matches. Germline CDR1 reads SGHNT; CDR2 reads YYREEE (reference sequence). This CDR3 is CASSLTDRERPYGYTF. Written as DNA, the CDR3 is TGTGCCAGCAGCCTCACGGACAGGGAAAGACCTTATGGCTACACCTTC.

This clone occurred a few times. This chain connects TRBV30 to TRBJ1-5; 7 bases align to TRBD1. This CDR3 has 15 amino acids. Germline lookup yields CDR1 GTSNPN and CDR2 SVGIG (reference sequence). V gave up 0 bases and J gave up 4 bases; unmatched junction bases: 6. The CDR3 is CAWSVRAGGNQPQHF. CDR3 DNA: TGTGCCTGGAGTGTAAGGGCAGGGGGTAATCAGCCCCAGCATTTT.

The chain joins TRBV7-9 to TRBJ1-1; 8 nucleotides line up with TRBD1. V lost 5 bases and J lost 0; bases outside the gene matches: 8. This CDR3 comprises 16 residues. The germline V gene has CDR1 SEHNR and CDR2 FQNEAQ (reference sequence). CDR3: CASSPTETGVNTEAFF. CDR3 nucleotides: TGTGCCAGCAGCCCTACCGAGACAGGGGTGAACACTGAAGCTTTCTTT.

V gene TRBV4-1 combines with J gene TRBJ2-7, with D perhaps matching TRBD2 (6 bases). Per the germline V gene, CDR1 is MGHRA and CDR2 is YSYEKL. CDR3 length equals 16 residues. V dropped 6 bases and J dropped 0 bases, with 18 bases sitting between them. The CDR3 DNA sequence: TGCGCCAGCAGTAGTGGGGGGAATATGCTCTCCTACGAGCAGTACTTC. It is translated as CASSSGGNMLSYEQYF.

The chain links TRBV29-1 to TRBJ1-2; D not certain. Deletions cut 6 bases from V and 8 bases from J, with 13 bases between. Germline V lookup: CDR1 SQVTM, CDR2 ANQGSEA. The CDR3 loop spans 11 amino acids. CDR3 region: CSVVSYWGYTF. The CDR3 DNA reads TGCAGCGTGGTCTCCTACTGGGGCTACACCTTC.

The sample holds a few counts of this clone. Additional DNA sequences in this sample encode the identical CDR3. The J gene is TRBJ2-1, the V gene TRBV4-1, with TRBD2 identical over 8 bases. V dropped 6 bases and J dropped 1; count of bases not matched to a gene: 2. The CDR3 runs 14 residues. The germline V gene encodes CDR1 MGHRA and CDR2 YSYEKL. CDR3 nucleotides: TGCGCCAGCAGTCGGGGGGGTTCCTACAATGAGCAGTTCTTC. The encoded protein is CASSRGGSYNEQFF.

A few counts support this clone. The chain uses TRBV9 and TRBJ2-3, with D possibly being TRBD2 (5 bases). This CDR3 comprises 15 residues. CDR1 and CDR2 (germline): SGDLS, YYNGEE. Trimming removed 0 bases from V and 3 bases from J, with 11 bases in between. The CDR3 loop is CASSVALEVTDTQYF. The CDR3 DNA reads TGTGCCAGCAGCGTAGCACTAGAGGTAACAGATACGCAGTATTTT.

This clone was detected a few times. J is TRBJ1-2 and V is TRBV19; D not certain. Between the trimmed V and J ends, which lost 5 bases and 2 bases, there was a span of 12 bases. The CDR3 contains 14 residues. Per germline, CDR1 LNHDA and CDR2 SQIVND (reference sequence). CDR3 residues: CASSRQAQNYGYTF. CDR3 nucleotide sequence: TGTGCCAGTAGTCGGCAGGCACAAAACTATGGCTACACCTTC.

The V call is TRBV5-1, the J call TRBJ2-3; no firm D call. With 2 bases removed from V and 0 bases from J, the gap between germline ends came to 13 bases. Germline CDR1 is SGHRS and CDR2 is YFSETQ. The CDR3 is 16 amino acids. The DNA of the CDR3 is TGCGCCAGCAGCTTTCGAGGAGCCTCTAGCACAGATACGCAGTATTTT. This translates into CASSFRGASSTDTQYF.

This sequence joins TRBV19 and TRBJ1-1; 7 bases are shared with TRBD1. The CDR3 is made up of 13 amino acids. Germline CDR1 reads LNHDA; CDR2 reads SQIVND (reference sequence). V shed 6 bases and J 5 bases; nucleotides not matched to a gene: 6. The CDR3 reads CASRTGTYTEAFF. CDR3 DNA sequence: TGTGCCAGTAGGACAGGGACCTATACTGAAGCTTTCTTT.

The chain couples TRBV4-1 to TRBJ2-2, with D hard to call. The V and J ends lost 3 bases and 2 bases respectively, with 10 bases between them. The germline CDR1 and CDR2 sequences are MGHRA and YSYEKL. The CDR3 contains 15 residues. The chain's CDR3 is CASSHLETNTGELFF. CDR3 bases: TGCGCCAGCAGCCATCTCGAGACAAACACCGGGGAGCTGTTTTTT.